These 9 T cell receptor beta chains were all obtained from the same sample, sequenced in a study of blood T cells in healthy people across ages. The use of a sample-barcoded 5' primer and a J-beta primer mix characterized a second PCR of about 7 to 12 cycles. TCRdb passed the 5' RACE reads through MiXCR, listing each CDR3 protein once. The table lists over 1.5 million distinct CDR3 sequences, 40% to 55% of them singletons, with roughly 2% in the top ten. The sequenced material came from blood. Receptors were obtained from a woman aged 40 to 49 in good health.

Comments on this clonotype: A read error may account for a junction end that differs from germline. The rearrangement joins TRBV28 to TRBJ2-5, with D possibly being TRBD1 or TRBD2 (5 bases each). Germline V gene sequence: CDR1 MDHEN, CDR2 SYDVKM. CDR3 size: 14 residues. CDR3 protein: CTSSPTPGAETQYF. In nucleotides, the CDR3 is TGTACCAGCAGCCCCACCCCCGGGGCTGAGACCCAGTACTTC.

The chain links TRBV20-1 to TRBJ1-2, with 8 bases matching TRBD1. Germline loops: CDR1 DFQATT, CDR2 SNEGSKA (reference sequence). J was trimmed by 7 bases and V by 3 bases; bases with no gene match: 7. This CDR3 spans 13 amino acids. CDR3 protein: CSARPGGYSGYTF. The CDR3 nucleotides are TGCAGTGCTAGGCCAGGGGGCTACTCTGGCTACACCTTC.

V gene TRBV7-2 combines with J gene TRBJ2-1; 9 bases align to TRBD2. There are 15 residues in the CDR3. CDR1 is SGHTA, CDR2 FQGNSA, per germline. Unmatched junction bases numbered 7, after V lost 3 bases and J lost 7 bases. The CDR3 DNA sequence: TGTGCCAGCAGCTTGGGCGGGGGGGCCTGGAATGAGCAGTTCTTC. Translated: CASSLGGGAWNEQFF. Complete variable domain (other parts from reference TRBV7-2 and TRBJ2-1): GAGVSQSPSNKVTEKGKDVELRCDPISGHTALYWYRQSLGQGLEFLIYFQGNSAPDKSGLPSDRFSAERTGGSVSTLTIQRTQQEDSAVYLCASSLGGGAWNEQFFGPGTRLTVL.

This clonotype turned up a few times. The rearrangement uses TRBV27 and TRBJ2-7, with TRBD1 as a possible D gene (6 bases). Germline V gene data show CDR1 as MNHEY and CDR2 as SMNVEV (reference sequence). V was trimmed by 5 bases and J by 3 bases, leaving 14 bases between them. The CDR3 has 14 residues. The CDR3 loop reads CASSVRGPLYEQYF. CDR3 DNA sequence: TGTGCCAGCAGTGTCAGGGGTCCCCTCTACGAGCAGTACTTC.

This rearrangement joins TRBV28 to TRBJ1-1; no firm D call. Per germline, CDR1 MDHEN and CDR2 SYDVKM. V was clipped by 2 bases and J by 0 bases, with 7 bases between them. The CDR3 covers 14 residues. The CDR3, as DNA: TGTGCCAGCAGTTTACCAGCATTGAACACTGAAGCTTTCTTT. It translates to CASSLPALNTEAFF.

V is TRBV20-1 and J is TRBJ1-6; no reliable D call. CDR1 and CDR2 (germline): DFQATT, SNEGSKA (reference sequence). The CDR3 totals 15 residues. The ends were cut back, 5 bases at V and 2 bases at J, with 13 bases in the middle. The CDR3 sequence: CSAPIAVTYNSPLHF. The DNA for the CDR3 is TGCAGTGCTCCGATCGCGGTCACCTATAATTCACCCCTCCACTTT.

The chain combines TRBV20-1 with TRBJ2-5; TRBD2 agrees at 12 bases. Trimming at V came to 4 bases and at J to 4 bases, leaving 4 bases not matched to a gene. This CDR3 spans 14 amino acids. CDR1 is DFQATT and CDR2 is SNEGSKA in the germline V gene (reference sequence). In DNA, the CDR3 is TGCAGTGCTAAACCTAGCGGGAGGGGAGAGACCCAGTACTTC. As protein: CSAKPSGRGETQYF.

This clonotype was seen a handful of times. This rearrangement joins TRBV20-1 to TRBJ2-5; weak D call: TRBD1 (7 bases). The DNA end is more similar to TRBJ2-7, so the J call may be wrong. CDR3 length: 11 residues. Looked up from germline, CDR1 is DFQATT and CDR2 is SNEGSKA (reference sequence). CDR3 region: CSASQGGEQYF. The CDR3 DNA reads TGCAGTGCTAGTCAGGGGGGCGAGCAGTACTTC.

This clonotype appeared a few times. This chain uses TRBV28 with TRBJ1-5; perhaps TRBD1 as D (6 bases). Germline loops: CDR1 MDHEN, CDR2 SYDVKM. There are 12 residues in the CDR3. CDR3 protein: CVGTGRNWPQHF. The CDR3 DNA reads TGTGTGGGCACAGGGCGAAACTGGCCCCAGCATTTT.